Below, 22 T cell receptor beta chains from the same sample are listed, as sequenced in a study of blood T cell repertoires in COVID-19. Only in-frame clones appear in the TCRdb table, and some are missing; sequencing was by immunoSEQ multiplex PCR. The table has hundreds of thousands of clones, around 92% seen once; the top ten hold around 3%. Sequenced input: peripheral blood. These receptors were obtained from a woman aged 25 to 39 with COVID-19, enrolled during active disease.

The rearrangement links TRBV27 to TRBJ1-6; 10 bases line up with TRBD1. The CDR3 extends over 16 amino acids. The V gene's germline CDR1 is MNHEY and CDR2 SMNVEV (reference sequence). With 4 bases clipped from V and 7 bases from J, the junction kept 7 bases outside the gene matches. The CDR3: CASSSYRTGGNSPLHF. In DNA, the CDR3 is TGTGCCAGCAGTTCGTATCGGACAGGGGGGAATTCACCCCTCCACTTT.

V is TRBV14 and J is TRBJ1-2; TRBD1 might be the D (5 bases). V was pared by 2 bases and J by 4 bases, with 8 bases between. The CDR3 length is 13 residues. The germline CDR1 and CDR2 sequences are SGHDN and FVKESK. The CDR3 region is CASSQQGGYGYTF. CDR3 nucleotide sequence: TGTGCCAGCAGCCAACAGGGAGGCTATGGCTACACCTTC.

The rearrangement joins TRBV9 to TRBJ2-5; 7 bases fit TRBD2. The germline CDR1 and CDR2 sequences are SGDLS and YYNGEE. The CDR3 is made up of 15 amino acids. J was trimmed by 2 bases and V by 0 bases; bases with no gene match: 4. The CDR3 region has the DNA TGTGCCAGCAGCGTAGGAAGCGGGGCTCAAGAGACCCAGTACTTC. Translating gives CASSVGSGAQETQYF.

This CDR3 is CASSAGGGSTEKLFF. The CDR3, as DNA: TGTGCCAGTAGCGCCGGGGGAGGTAGTACGGAAAAACTGTTTTTT. The J gene is TRBJ1-4, the V gene TRBV19; a weak D match, TRBD1 (5 bases). Per the germline V gene, CDR1 is LNHDA and CDR2 is SQIVND (reference sequence). Between the trimmed V and J ends, which lost 6 bases and 8 bases, there was a span of 19 bases. The CDR3 covers 15 residues.

This chain joins TRBV7-9 and TRBJ2-1; the D gene is possibly TRBD2 (7 bases). Germline V gene sequence: CDR1 SEHNR, CDR2 FQNEAQ (reference sequence). With 7 bases removed from V and 0 bases from J, the gap between germline ends came to 16 bases. CDR3 length equals 16 residues. CDR3 residues: CASTTTRGASYNEQFF. The DNA of the CDR3 is TGTGCCAGCACCACAACTCGGGGGGCCTCCTACAATGAGCAGTTCTTC.

The chain employs TRBV18 and TRBJ2-5; the match to TRBD1 covers 11 bases. Germline lookup yields CDR1 KGHSH and CDR2 LQKENI. The V segment lost 4 bases and the J segment 4 bases; nucleotides outside the gene matches: 11. The CDR3 sequence is 17 residues long. The CDR3 DNA follows: TGTGCCAGCTCACAGAACCCCGGGACAGGGGGTGGAGAGACCCAGTACTTC. Translating it yields CASSQNPGTGGGETQYF.

The chain combines TRBV30 with TRBJ2-5; 8 bases agree with TRBD2. The V gene end was trimmed by 3 bases and the J gene end by 1 base; junction bases not matched to a gene: 16. The CDR3 sequence is 18 residues long. The germline V gene has CDR1 GTSNPN and CDR2 SVGIG (reference sequence). CDR3 sequence reads: CAWSLGTSGDWGQETQYF. CDR3 DNA sequence: TGTGCCTGGAGCCTCGGAACTAGCGGTGACTGGGGCCAAGAGACCCAGTACTTC.

The chain combines TRBV5-6 with TRBJ1-2; D is ambiguous. Deletions cut 2 bases from V and 3 bases from J, with 8 bases between. The CDR3 spans 13 residues. Looked up from germline, CDR1 is SGHDT and CDR2 is YYEEEE. The DNA for the CDR3 is TGTGCCAGCAGCTTAATTGGAGACTATGGCTACACCTTC. Amino acid sequence: CASSLIGDYGYTF. Full variable domain (outside the CDR3, taken from reference TRBV5-6 and TRBJ1-2): DAGVTQSPTHLIKTRGQQVTLRCSPKSGHDTVSWYQQALGQGPQFIFQYYEEEERQRGNFPDRFSGHQFPNYSSELNVNALLLGDSALYLCASSLIGDYGYTFGSGTRLTVV.

The V and J genes are TRBV30 and TRBJ2-1; 14 nucleotides agree with TRBD2. V was pared by 3 bases and J by 4 bases, with 11 bases of the junction left unmatched. The CDR3 has 18 amino acids. The germline gives CDR1 GTSNPN, CDR2 SVGIG (reference sequence). DNA for the CDR3: TGTGCCTGGAGAATTCCTAGGACTAGCGGGGGGCTATACAATGAGCAGTTCTTC. Protein product: CAWRIPRTSGGLYNEQFF.

The chain uses TRBV4-1 and TRBJ2-1, with 8 bases matching TRBD2. Germline V lookup: CDR1 MGHRA, CDR2 YSYEKL. This CDR3 spans 19 amino acids. Losses at the gene ends were 1 base for V and 7 bases for J; bases not matched to a gene: 18. The CDR3 loop is CASSQVPLWASGGGNEQFF. Here the CDR3 DNA reads TGCGCCAGCAGCCAAGTACCCCTTTGGGCCAGCGGGGGTGGGAATGAGCAGTTCTTC.

The rearrangement joins TRBV6-5 to TRBJ2-1; 10 bases agree with TRBD2. Losses at the gene ends were 2 bases for V and 9 bases for J; bases not matched to a gene: 7. The CDR3 spans 15 residues. Germline V CDR1 and CDR2: MNHEY, SVGAGI. Here the CDR3 reads CASSYKGTSVLEQFF. The CDR3 DNA reads TGTGCCAGCAGTTACAAAGGGACTAGCGTCCTTGAGCAGTTCTTC.

V usage is TRBV6-5 and J usage is TRBJ2-1; 7 nucleotides agree with TRBD1. The CDR3 totals 15 residues. Looked up from germline, CDR1 is MNHEY and CDR2 is SVGAGI. The junction had 5 bases not matched to a gene; V was cut back by 6 bases and J by 0 bases. The CDR3 reads CASSLRDSSYNEQFF. Here the CDR3 DNA reads TGTGCCAGCAGCCTCCGGGACAGCTCCTACAATGAGCAGTTCTTC.

The chain is built from TRBV3-1 (or the pseudogene TRBV3-2) and TRBJ1-6; 8 bases map to TRBD1. CDR1 LGHDT and CDR2 YNNKEL come from the germline V gene (reference sequence). J lost 5 bases, V lost 4 bases, and 7 bases had no gene match. The CDR3 loop spans 16 amino acids. In DNA, the CDR3 is TGTGCCAGCAGCCCCCGGGACAGGAACCATAATTCACCCCTCCACTTT. This gives the protein CASSPRDRNHNSPLHF.

The chain uses TRBV28 and TRBJ2-4, with 9 nucleotides matching TRBD2. In germline, CDR1 is MDHEN, CDR2 SYDVKM. CDR3 length equals 16 residues. The ends lost 3 bases at V and 8 bases at J; junction bases unmatched: 11. The CDR3 bases are TGTGCCAGCAGTTTGAGTGGCATTAGCGGGAGTCACATTCAGTACTTC. Translation gives CASSLSGISGSHIQYF.

The CDR3 DNA reads as TGTGCCAGTAGTCTAGGACAGGGAGCAACTAATGAAAAACTGTTTTTT. Protein: CASSLGQGATNEKLFF. The rearrangement links TRBV19 to TRBJ1-4; 8 positions agree with TRBD1. Germline values: CDR1 LNHDA, CDR2 SQIVND (reference sequence). The CDR3 covers 16 residues. Trimming at V came to 5 bases and at J to 0 bases, leaving 5 bases not matched to a gene.

This chain uses TRBV6-6 with TRBJ2-5; D gene unclear. Germline V CDR1 and CDR2: MNHNY, SVGAGI (reference sequence). Trimming took 4 bases from V and 5 from J, leaving 11 bases between them. The CDR3 has 13 residues. The CDR3 reads CASSFYRAETQYF. The CDR3 nucleotides read TGTGCCAGCAGTTTCTACAGAGCCGAGACCCAGTACTTC.

This chain connects TRBV3-1 (or the pseudogene TRBV3-2) to TRBJ1-6; tentative D call: TRBD1 (5 bases). Trimming took 7 bases from V and 8 from J, leaving 18 bases between them. CDR3 size: 15 residues. Germline values: CDR1 LGHDT, CDR2 YNNKEL (reference sequence). The CDR3 DNA sequence: TGTGCCAGCACCCCCCGGGTGGGGCCCGATTCACCCCTCCACTTT. Translation: CASTPRVGPDSPLHF.

The chain has TRBV19 and TRBJ1-1, with D unclear. The CDR3 has 13 amino acids. V dropped 5 bases and J dropped 1 base, with 8 bases sitting between them. Germline V gives CDR1 LNHDA, CDR2 SQIVND (reference sequence). Here the CDR3 reads CASSSTRNTEAFF. The CDR3 DNA reads TGTGCCAGTAGTTCAACTCGGAACACTGAAGCTTTCTTT.

The gene calls are TRBV7-9 and TRBJ2-5; TRBD1 matches 8 bases. The CDR3 runs 13 residues. Trimming took 5 bases from V and 4 from J; bases not matched to a gene: 3. Germline CDR1 SEHNR, CDR2 FQNEAQ (reference sequence). This chain's CDR3 is CASSDRGLETQYF. CDR3 in DNA: TGTGCCAGCAGCGACAGGGGTTTAGAGACCCAGTACTTC.

J is TRBJ2-3 and V is TRBV19; 9 bases fit TRBD2. J was trimmed by 6 bases and V by 5 bases; bases with no gene match: 9. Germline CDR1 and CDR2: LNHDA and SQIVND (reference sequence). The CDR3 extends over 15 amino acids. In DNA form, the CDR3 reads TGTGCCAGTAGTTCCCGGGTAGCGGGGGCGGATACGCAGTATTTT. Its protein is CASSSRVAGADTQYF.

This rearrangement joins TRBV29-1 to TRBJ2-2; 7 nucleotides agree with TRBD2. Germline V gives CDR1 SQVTM, CDR2 ANQGSEA. V was clipped by 7 bases and J by 0 bases; unmatched bases: 5. The CDR3 spans 14 residues. CDR3 coding DNA: TGCAGCGCTAGACTAGCCCCGAACACCGGGGAGCTGTTTTTT. Its translation: CSARLAPNTGELFF.

V is TRBV27 and J is TRBJ2-1, with 11 bases that match TRBD2. Germline V gene data show CDR1 as MNHEY and CDR2 as SMNVEV (reference sequence). CDR3 size: 18 residues. J lost 3 bases, V lost 1 base, and 8 bases had no gene match. The CDR3 loop is CASSLWLAGGGSYNEQFF. DNA for the CDR3: TGTGCCAGCAGTTTATGGCTAGCGGGGGGAGGAAGCTACAATGAGCAGTTCTTC.